The clone carrying this TCR beta chain came up a few times. Its antigen is not identified. This entry is derived from a study of T-cell memory formation after mild COVID-19. The overall study: TCR clusters mostly belonged to single donors. Notes on the study in general: Cross-reactive memory seemingly joined, as some responding clones were found in pre-infection memory.

A single record per CDR3 protein comes from TCRdb applying MiXCR to the 5' RACE reads. The sample shows about 68,000 distinct CDR3 sequences, around 17% of them seen only once. The specimen sequenced was PBMCs or a T cell subset sorted from them (not recorded which). The receptor was derived from an adult woman who had mild COVID-19 (a few samples of this study predate the infection). Cell type and time point are not known.

CDR3 protein: CASLRGDEQFF. CDR3 DNA sequence: TGTGCCAGCCTACGGGGCGATGAGCAGTTCTTC. V is TRBV2 and J is TRBJ2-1; D is tentatively TRBD1 or TRBD2 (5 bases each). V lost 8 bases and J 8 bases, leaving 10 bases between the germline ends. The CDR3 contains 11 residues. Germline loops: CDR1 SNHLY, CDR2 FYNNEI.